The source of this T cell receptor (beta chain) is a study of vaccination and CD4 T cells after COVID-19. Across the whole study: Control cultures were supplied with a CEFX pool, an HIV-1 Nef pool, or no peptide at all.

Details on this clonotype: The antigen is unknown.

Sequencing of the DNA from cultured CD4+ T cells was carried out with the Oncomine TCR Beta short-read assay. A single record per CDR3 protein comes from TCRdb applying MiXCR to the PCR reads. The table records 11,000 to 15,000 distinct CDR3 sequences, about 29% of them present only once. Treatment: roughly 10-day PBMC culture with coronavirus spike peptide pools or control peptides (ViraFEST assay). Millions of PBMCs went into each well for culture with around 9.2 IU/ml IL-2 and 10 ug/ml peptide pools. Material for sequencing was cultured CD4+ T cells from blood. The receptor was derived from a human donor with COVID-19.

As DNA, the CDR3 is TGTGCCAGCACCAACCCTGGCAGGGTACGGAGCTCTCAGCCCCAGCATTTT. Protein: CASTNPGRVRSSQPQHF. The chain recombines TRBV28 with TRBJ1-5; weak D call: TRBD1 (5 bases). Trimming took 7 bases from V and 6 from J, leaving 25 bases between them. CDR1 is MDHEN, CDR2 SYDVKM, per germline. The CDR3 consists of 17 residues.